A single sample gave rise to the 28 T cell receptor beta chains below, sequenced in a study of shared clonotypes between healthy human individuals. Clones were sequenced by immunoSEQ multiplex PCR, and TCRdb holds only the in-frame ones, with some missing. The sample yields more than 1.2 million clones, approximately 98.5% seen once. Sequencing was performed on naive CD4+ T cells sorted from blood. Subset given: CD45RA+ positively selected. The receptors come from a man aged 30 to 39 in good health.

V and J are TRBV7-8 and TRBJ2-1, with TRBD1 identical over 7 bases. Looked up from germline, CDR1 is SGHVS and CDR2 is FQNEAQ. This CDR3 is 14 amino acids long. The V and J ends lost 4 bases and 7 bases, in that order; junction bases with no gene match: 7. The CDR3 bases are TGTGCCAGCAGCTCCGAGACAGGGAGAAATGAGCAGTTCTTC. Translation gives CASSSETGRNEQFF.

This chain joins TRBV29-1 and TRBJ1-1; 8 nucleotides align to TRBD1. Unmatched junction bases numbered 17, after V lost 7 bases and J lost 4 bases. CDR1 SQVTM and CDR2 ANQGSEA come from the germline V gene. The CDR3 totals 16 residues. The chain's CDR3 is CSAWSDRGFLGTEAFF. The CDR3 DNA sequence: TGCAGCGCTTGGTCTGACAGGGGTTTCTTAGGCACTGAAGCTTTCTTT.

The sample holds one count of this clone. The chain joins TRBV5-1 to TRBJ2-2; D gene unclear. The CDR3 has 15 amino acids. CDR1 is SGHRS and CDR2 is YFSETQ in the germline V gene. The V end lost 1 base, the J end lost 1 base, and 8 bases lay between the germline ends. For the CDR3, the DNA is TGCGCCAGCAGCTTGCGTACAGTGAACACCGGGGAGCTGTTTTTT. It codes for CASSLRTVNTGELFF.

V is TRBV19 and J is TRBJ2-5; D not resolved. The germline CDR1 and CDR2 sequences are LNHDA and SQIVND (reference sequence). V lost 9 bases, J lost 4 bases, and 21 bases lay in between. The CDR3 consists of 15 residues. The CDR3 DNA is TGTGCCAGCGGGCCCTTAACATCCCCGCGAGAGACCCAGTACTTC. Amino acids: CASGPLTSPRETQYF. Supplemented by reference TRBV19 and TRBJ2-5, the full variable domain reads DGGITQSPKYLFRKEGQNVTLSCEQNLNHDAMYWYRQDPGQGLRLIYYSQIVNDFQKGDIAEGYSVSREKKESFPLTVTSAQKNPTAFYLCASGPLTSPRETQYFGPGTRLLVL.

The chain couples TRBV6-5 to TRBJ2-1, with TRBD1 matching 7 bases. The germline V gene has CDR1 MNHEY and CDR2 SVGAGI. Trimming removed 5 bases from V and 3 bases from J; junction bases left unmatched: 7. There are 15 residues in the CDR3. As DNA, the CDR3 is TGTGCCAGCAGTGCTGACAGGGAAAGCTACAATGAGCAGTTCTTC. Encoded protein: CASSADRESYNEQFF.

The chain has TRBV19 and TRBJ2-3; TRBD2 aligns across 9 bases. The CDR3 covers 19 residues. CDR1 LNHDA and CDR2 SQIVND come from the germline V gene (reference sequence). Germline trimming cut 5 bases from V and 5 bases from J; bases unmatched to any gene: 20. CDR3 in DNA: TGTGCCAGTAGTTGGCCATGGCGGGAGGGCCGTCTAAGCCAAGATACGCAGTATTTT. Protein sequence: CASSWPWREGRLSQDTQYF.

The rearrangement links TRBV18 to TRBJ2-7; TRBD1 agrees at 11 bases. In germline, CDR1 is KGHSH, CDR2 LQKENI. The CDR3 extends over 17 amino acids. V dropped 3 bases and J dropped 4; count of bases not matched to a gene: 11. CDR3 in amino acids: CASSPLVGQGARYEQYF. The CDR3 DNA follows: TGTGCCAGCTCACCCCTGGTCGGACAGGGGGCGAGGTACGAGCAGTACTTC.

The V gene is TRBV19, the J gene TRBJ2-4, with D uncertain. V was clipped by 10 bases and J by 0 bases, with 13 bases between them. This CDR3 region has 14 residues. From germline, CDR1 is LNHDA and CDR2 SQIVND (reference sequence). The CDR3 region is CAIKTAVAKNIQYF. CDR3 coding DNA: TGTGCCATTAAAACGGCTGTAGCCAAAAACATTCAGTACTTC.

V and J are TRBV28 and TRBJ2-7; either TRBD1 or TRBD2 may fit D (6 bases each). CDR1 and CDR2 (germline): MDHEN, SYDVKM. Trimming shortened V by 9 bases and J by 4 bases, and 13 bases separated the two germline ends. This CDR3 region has 12 residues. The CDR3 DNA reads as TGTGCCAGTGGAGGGGGTCCGTACGAGCAGTACTTC. It codes for CASGGGPYEQYF.

A note on this clone: The junction departs from germline at one end; a sequencing error may be responsible. The V call is TRBV28, the J call TRBJ2-5; TRBD1 agrees at 7 bases. This CDR3 has 15 amino acids. The germline V gene encodes CDR1 MDHEN and CDR2 SYDVKM. The CDR3 loop reads CASTPMGDSKGREHF. CDR3 sequence (DNA): TGTGCCAGCACCCCGATGGGGGACAGCAAAGGCCGAGAGCACTTC.

The sample holds one count of this clone. This chain joins TRBV6-4 and TRBJ1-5; TRBD1 matches at 7 bases. CDR3 length: 16 residues. Germline V CDR1 and CDR2: MRHNA, SNTAGT. The J segment lost 3 bases and the V segment lost 2 bases, leaving 7 bases of the junction unmatched. The CDR3 protein is CASSDATGINNQPQHF. The CDR3 bases are TGTGCCAGCAGTGACGCGACAGGGATAAACAATCAGCCCCAGCATTTT.

The chain couples TRBV7-9 to TRBJ2-1; 11 nucleotides match TRBD2. The trim removed 4 bases at V and 14 bases at J, leaving 13 bases unmatched. CDR1 SEHNR and CDR2 FQNEAQ come from the germline V gene (reference sequence). The CDR3 totals 15 residues. The CDR3 region is CASSYPGLAATSEFF. CDR3 nucleotide sequence: TGTGCCAGCAGCTATCCGGGACTAGCGGCCACCTCCGAGTTCTTC.

In the case of this clone: Other DNA sequences in the same sample also yield this CDR3. The chain is built from TRBV29-1 and TRBJ2-1; D is unclear. Germline CDR1 reads SQVTM; CDR2 reads ANQGSEA. There are 13 residues in the CDR3. CDR3 loop: CSGRESSYNEQFF. In DNA form, the CDR3 reads TGCAGTGGTAGGGAAAGCTCCTACAATGAGCAGTTCTTC.

The chain recombines TRBV10-3 with TRBJ1-2; D is undetermined. Trimming removed 4 bases at V and 10 bases at J, with 13 bases between. The germline V gene encodes CDR1 ENHRY and CDR2 SYGVKD. CDR3 size: 12 residues. CDR3 sequence reads: CAISGQTWDYTF. The CDR3 DNA reads as TGTGCCATCAGTGGCCAGACTTGGGACTACACCTTC.

The chain uses TRBV7-3 and TRBJ2-3; 10 positions match TRBD2. Looked up from germline, CDR1 is SGHTA and CDR2 is FQGTGA. Germline trimming cut 5 bases from V and 0 bases from J; bases unmatched to any gene: 8. The CDR3 loop spans 17 amino acids. CDR3 sequence (DNA): TGTGCCAGCAGCCTTTTTACTAGCGGGACTAGCACAGATACGCAGTATTTT. Protein: CASSLFTSGTSTDTQYF.

To note about this clone: This CDR3 is also generated by other DNA sequences in the sample. The chain is built from TRBV10-3 and TRBJ2-1; D is undetermined. V lost 0 bases and J lost 1, with 7 bases in between. Germline V gene data show CDR1 as ENHRY and CDR2 as SYGVKD. The CDR3 loop spans 15 amino acids. CDR3 nucleotide sequence: TGTGCCATCAGTGAGTCTGGCGGATCCTACAATGAGCAGTTCTTC. This encodes CAISESGGSYNEQFF.

The chain employs TRBV5-1 and TRBJ2-7; D is ambiguous. This CDR3 spans 16 amino acids. V was pared by 0 bases and J by 6 bases, with 19 bases between. Germline lookup yields CDR1 SGHRS and CDR2 YFSETQ. CDR3 nucleotide sequence: TGCGCCAGCAGCTTGGGTAATTGGGAATCCGTCACCGAGCAGTACTTC. Amino acids: CASSLGNWESVTEQYF.

The V gene is TRBV7-9, the J gene TRBJ2-5; tentatively, D is TRBD1 (6 bases). The CDR3 consists of 15 residues. V shed 2 bases and J shed 5 bases, with 15 bases lying between them. The germline V gene encodes CDR1 SEHNR and CDR2 FQNEAQ (reference sequence). The CDR3 nucleotides read TGTGCCAGCAGCTTAAGGTCACAGGGATTTGAGACCCAGTACTTC. The encoded protein is CASSLRSQGFETQYF.

This chain joins TRBV5-6 and TRBJ2-1, with 10 bases matching TRBD2. The junction had 5 bases not matched to a gene; V was cut back by 1 base and J by 7 bases. The length of the CDR3 is 15 residues. Germline assignment: CDR1 SGHDT and CDR2 YYEEEE. The CDR3 region has the DNA TGTGCCAGCAGCTTGCTAGCGGGAGTCTATAATGAGCAGTTCTTC. Amino acids: CASSLLAGVYNEQFF.

This clone was recorded once. The CDR3, as DNA: TGTGCCAGCAGTACAGCACGACAGGGACGCTACGAGCAGTACTTC. Translation gives CASSTARQGRYEQYF. The chain links TRBV28 to TRBJ2-7; 7 nucleotides align to TRBD1. Germline assignment: CDR1 MDHEN and CDR2 SYDVKM. This CDR3 spans 15 amino acids. J lost 3 bases, V lost 5 bases, and 10 bases had no gene match.

A word on this clone: Other nucleotide sequences from this sample produce the same CDR3. This chain joins TRBV5-4 and TRBJ2-3; 7 bases agree with TRBD2. The CDR3 has 15 residues. Germline assignment: CDR1 SGHNT and CDR2 YYREEE (reference sequence). The V and J ends lost 4 bases and 0 bases, in that order; junction bases with no gene match: 5. Written as DNA, the CDR3 is TGTGCCAGCAGCCTGTCTAGCGGAAGCACAGATACGCAGTATTTT. Protein product: CASSLSSGSTDTQYF.

The genes are TRBV19 and TRBJ2-2, with 14 bases matching TRBD2. Looked up from germline, CDR1 is LNHDA and CDR2 is SQIVND (reference sequence). Trimming removed 1 base from V and 4 bases from J; junction bases left unmatched: 5. The CDR3 has 18 residues. The CDR3 protein is CASSIAGLAGVTTGELFF. The CDR3 DNA reads as TGTGCCAGTAGTATAGCGGGACTAGCGGGAGTGACCACCGGGGAGCTGTTTTTT.

V is TRBV7-9 and J is TRBJ2-7; perhaps D is TRBD1 or TRBD2 (6 bases each). The V gene lost 6 bases and the J gene lost 2 bases, with 17 bases spanning the gap. This CDR3 has 15 amino acids. The V gene's germline CDR1 is SEHNR and CDR2 FQNEAQ (reference sequence). The CDR3 nucleotides are TGTGCCAGCAGTAACGGGGGCAGGGGAACCTACGAGCAGTACTTC. This sequence encodes CASSNGGRGTYEQYF.

The V call is TRBV29-1, the J call TRBJ2-3, with D possibly matching TRBD1 (6 bases). V dropped 5 bases and J dropped 0 bases, with 15 bases sitting between them. The germline V gene encodes CDR1 SQVTM and CDR2 ANQGSEA. This CDR3 has 15 amino acids. CDR3 in amino acids: CSVLGHTTSTDTQYF. The CDR3 DNA sequence: TGCAGCGTTTTGGGACACACAACTAGCACAGATACGCAGTATTTT.

V is TRBV4-3 and J is TRBJ1-2, with D possibly matching TRBD1 (6 bases). Trimming removed 0 bases at V and 8 bases at J, with 22 bases between. Germline CDR1 LGHNA, CDR2 YSLEER. The CDR3 totals 17 residues. The CDR3 is CASSQDLWTAASSGYTF. CDR3 bases: TGCGCCAGCAGCCAAGATCTTTGGACAGCCGCATCATCCGGCTACACCTTC.

Comment on this clone: Other DNA sequences in this specimen translate into the identical CDR3. The chain links TRBV5-1 to TRBJ2-1; 8 nucleotides align to TRBD1. Germline CDR1 SGHRS, CDR2 YFSETQ. The CDR3 has 15 amino acids. V dropped 3 bases and J dropped 0; count of bases not matched to a gene: 2. The CDR3 is CASSSGQGSYNEQFF. In nucleotides, the CDR3 is TGCGCCAGCAGCTCCGGACAGGGCTCCTACAATGAGCAGTTCTTC.

The rearrangement links TRBV5-5 to TRBJ2-6; 11 nucleotides agree with TRBD1. Germline CDR1 reads SGHKS; CDR2 reads YYEKEE (reference sequence). The V segment lost 2 bases and the J segment 1 base; nucleotides outside the gene matches: 2. The CDR3 totals 17 residues. DNA of the CDR3: TGTGCCAGCAGCTTTGGGACAGGGGGTTCTGGGGCCAACGTCCTGACTTTC. Protein sequence: CASSFGTGGSGANVLTF.

The chain carries TRBV13 and TRBJ2-7; D gene uncertain. V lost 5 bases to trimming and J lost 0 bases, with 11 bases between them. Germline V gene sequence: CDR1 PRHDT, CDR2 FYEKMQ (reference sequence). This CDR3 contains 14 residues. The CDR3 spells CASSPRIVSYEQYF. The CDR3 bases are TGTGCCAGCAGCCCCCGGATCGTCTCCTACGAGCAGTACTTC.